This paragraph covers one T cell receptor beta chain sequence. Libraries were prepared by immunoSEQ multiplex PCR; TCRdb keeps only in-frame clonotypes and omits some of them. Of approximately 2.5 million clones listed, roughly 92% are singletons. Germline CDR1 and CDR2: SGHTA and FQGTGA. The CDR3 runs to 16 residues. Trimming took 5 bases from V and 4 from J; bases not matched to a gene: 6. This entry comes from a study of shared clonotypes between healthy human individuals. The split of CD4+ cells yielded CD45RA+ naive and CD45RA-negative memory subsets. The specimen sequenced was naive CD4+ T cells sorted from blood. Subset denoted: CD45RA+ positively selected. The rearrangement links TRBV7-3 to TRBJ2-3; TRBD2 matches at 13 bases. This receptor was taken from a man aged 18 to 29 in good health. CDR3 region: CASSQLAGGPSDTQYF. The CDR3 DNA reads as TGTGCCAGCAGCCAACTAGCGGGGGGGCCATCAGATACGCAGTATTTT.